This T cell receptor beta chain comes out of a study of read filtering for tumor transcriptome and immune sequencing. As for the study in general: Patients were about 17 male and some 13 female, mean age 65.9 years, range roughly 47 to 80. TCR-mapped reads were about 3.5 to 10.27 million with IR-seq versus roughly 75 to 1,300 with RNA-seq.

This clonotype was seen ten or more times. From roughly 390 ng of RNA, a library with molecular barcoded alpha/delta and beta/gamma adaptors was made. TCRdb re-derived calls from the reads in MiXCR, one entry per CDR3 protein. The data show over 50,000 distinct CDR3 sequences, roughly a fifth seen once. Sampling of bone marrow took place during active disease in every patient. The CDR3 runs 23 residues. Germline-derived CDR1 and CDR2 are SEHNR and FQNEAQ (reference sequence). J gave up 3 bases and V 5 bases, and 28 bases lay outside the gene matches. The TCR sequence derives from a donor aged 40 or older with multiple myeloma. The V and J genes are TRBV7-9 and TRBJ2-2, with 9 positions matching TRBD2. Sequenced: a population of CD138-negative cells sorted from bone marrow. The CDR3 loop is CASSGPGMTRDQREEKYTGELFF. CDR3 DNA sequence: TGTGCCAGCAGCGGACCCGGCATGACCCGGGACCAGCGGGAGGAGAAGTACACCGGGGAGCTGTTTTTT.